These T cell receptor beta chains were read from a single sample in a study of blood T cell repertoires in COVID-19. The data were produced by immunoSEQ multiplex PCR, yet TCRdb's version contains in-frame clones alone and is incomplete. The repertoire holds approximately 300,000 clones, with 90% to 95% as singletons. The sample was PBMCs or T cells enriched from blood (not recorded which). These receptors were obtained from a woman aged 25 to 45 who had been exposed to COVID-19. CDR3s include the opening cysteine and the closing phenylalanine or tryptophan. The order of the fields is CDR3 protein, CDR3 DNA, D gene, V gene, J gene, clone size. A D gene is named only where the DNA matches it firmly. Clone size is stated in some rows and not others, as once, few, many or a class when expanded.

CASLGGVSFYNEQFF,TGTGCCAGCTTGGGGGGGGTTTCGTTCTACAATGAGCAGTTCTTC,TRBD2,TRBV28,TRBJ2-1,.
CASSPPGVAVWDEQYF,TGTGCCAGCTCACCTCCGGGGGTCGCAGTTTGGGACGAGCAGTACTTC,.,TRBV18,TRBJ2-7,.
CASSQALGGYGYTF,TGTGCCAGCAGCCAAGCCCTTGGAGGGTATGGCTACACCTTC,.,TRBV3-1/TRBV3-2,TRBJ1-2,.
CASSVAYQGVGTGELFF,TGTGCCAGCAGCGTAGCTTATCAGGGGGTCGGCACCGGGGAGCTGTTTTTT,TRBD1,TRBV9,TRBJ2-2,.
CATERGRNTEAFF,TGTGCAACAGAGCGGGGGAGAAACACTGAAGCTTTCTTT,.,TRBV5-5,TRBJ1-1,.
CASISRTLERSPLHF,TGTGCCAGCATCTCACGGACACTCGAACGTTCACCCCTCCACTTT,.,TRBV6-5,TRBJ1-6,.
CSVQGSGNQPQHF,TGCAGCGTCCAGGGATCGGGCAATCAGCCCCAGCATTTT,.,TRBV29-1,TRBJ1-5,.
CASSDPAAQIAGQETQYF,TGTGCCAGCAGTGACCCCGCTGCTCAGATCGCAGGACAAGAGACCCAGTACTTC,.,TRBV6-4,TRBJ2-5,.
CASSLSSGATGKTQYF,TGTGCCAGCAGCTTGTCTAGCGGGGCGACTGGGAAGACCCAGTACTTC,TRBD2,TRBV5-5,TRBJ2-5,.
CATSRQGADTQYF,TGTGCCACCAGTCGACAGGGGGCAGATACGCAGTATTTT,TRBD1,TRBV24-1,TRBJ2-3,.
CASSLGGSQETQYF,TGTGCCAGCAGCTTAGGTGGCAGCCAAGAGACCCAGTACTTC,.,TRBV7-9,TRBJ2-5,.
CASSVGRGAAYEQYF,TGTGCCAGCAGCGTAGGGCGGGGGGCAGCCTACGAGCAGTACTTC,TRBD2,TRBV9,TRBJ2-7,.
CASSRTSGGAESQETQYF,TGCGCCAGCAGCCGGACTAGCGGGGGGGCCGAAAGCCAAGAGACCCAGTACTTC,TRBD2,TRBV5-1,TRBJ2-5,.
CASSFLGLAGGTDTQYF,TGTGCCAGCAGTTTCCTTGGACTAGCGGGGGGAACAGATACGCAGTATTTT,TRBD2,TRBV6-2/TRBV6-3,TRBJ2-3,.
CASSLEREGYTF,TGTGCCAGCAGCTTAGAGAGGGAAGGCTACACCTTC,.,TRBV7-9,TRBJ1-2,few
CASSSRGNTEAFF,TGTGCCAGCAGCTCCAGGGGGAACACTGAAGCTTTCTTT,.,TRBV12-3/TRBV12-4,TRBJ1-1,.
CASSQDTGYWQPQHF,TGTGCCAGCAGCCAGGACACAGGTTACTGGCAGCCCCAGCATTTT,.,TRBV3-1/TRBV3-2,TRBJ1-5,.
CASSPPHIILGASGANVLTF,TGTGCCAGCAGCCCCCCTCACATCATATTGGGGGCCTCTGGGGCCAACGTCCTGACTTTC,.,TRBV3-1/TRBV3-2,TRBJ2-6,.
CASSNRQGRNEKLFF,TGTGCCAGCAGCAATCGACAGGGGAGAAATGAAAAACTGTTTTTT,TRBD1,TRBV5-4,TRBJ1-4,.
CASSDTGLLSGNTIYF,TGTGCCAGCAGCGACACAGGTCTGCTCTCTGGAAACACCATATATTTT,.,TRBV9,TRBJ1-3,.
CASSVSPNRGSGYTF,TGTGCCAGCAGCGTAAGTCCCAACAGGGGAAGTGGCTACACCTTC,TRBD1,TRBV9,TRBJ1-2,.